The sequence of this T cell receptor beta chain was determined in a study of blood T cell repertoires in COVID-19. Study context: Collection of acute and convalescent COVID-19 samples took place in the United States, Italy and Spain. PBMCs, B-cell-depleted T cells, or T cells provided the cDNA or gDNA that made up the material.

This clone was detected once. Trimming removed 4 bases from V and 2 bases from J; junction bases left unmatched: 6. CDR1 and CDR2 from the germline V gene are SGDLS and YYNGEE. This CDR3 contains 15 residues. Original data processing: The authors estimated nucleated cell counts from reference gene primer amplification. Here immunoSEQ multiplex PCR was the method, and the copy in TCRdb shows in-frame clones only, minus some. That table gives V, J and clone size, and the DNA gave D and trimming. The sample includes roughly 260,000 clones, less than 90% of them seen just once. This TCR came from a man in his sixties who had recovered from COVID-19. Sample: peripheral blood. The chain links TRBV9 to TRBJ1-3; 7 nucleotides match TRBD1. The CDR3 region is CASSLNTGAGNTIYF. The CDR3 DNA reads TGTGCCAGCAGCCTCAACACAGGGGCTGGAAACACCATATATTTT. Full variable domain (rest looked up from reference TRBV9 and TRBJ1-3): DSGVTQTPKHLITATGQRVTLRCSPRSGDLSVYWYQQSLDQGLQFLIQYYNGEERAKGNILERFSAQQFPDLHSELNLSSLELGDSALYFCASSLNTGAGNTIYFGEGSWLTVV.